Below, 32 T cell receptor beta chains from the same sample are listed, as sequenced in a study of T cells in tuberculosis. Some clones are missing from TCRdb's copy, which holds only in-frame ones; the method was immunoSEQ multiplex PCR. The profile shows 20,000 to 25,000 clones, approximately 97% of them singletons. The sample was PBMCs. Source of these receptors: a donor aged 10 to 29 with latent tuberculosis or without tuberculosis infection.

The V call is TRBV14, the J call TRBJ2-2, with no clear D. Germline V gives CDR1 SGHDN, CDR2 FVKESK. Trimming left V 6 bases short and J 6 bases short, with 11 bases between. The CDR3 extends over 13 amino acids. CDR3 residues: CASSPFVAGELFF. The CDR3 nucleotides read TGTGCCAGCAGTCCATTCGTAGCCGGGGAGCTGTTTTTT.

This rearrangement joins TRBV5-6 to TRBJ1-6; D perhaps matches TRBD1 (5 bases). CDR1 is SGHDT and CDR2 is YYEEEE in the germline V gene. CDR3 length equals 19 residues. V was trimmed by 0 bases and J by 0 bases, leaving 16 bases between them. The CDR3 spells CASSLVLGGGSSYNSPLHF. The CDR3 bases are TGTGCCAGCAGCTTGGTCCTTGGCGGGGGAAGCTCCTATAATTCACCCCTCCACTTT.

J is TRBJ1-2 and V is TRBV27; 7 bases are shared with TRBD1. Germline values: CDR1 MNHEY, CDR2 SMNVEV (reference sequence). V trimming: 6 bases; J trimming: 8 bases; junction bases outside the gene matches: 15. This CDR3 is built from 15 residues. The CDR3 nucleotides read TGTGCCAGCAGCTGGAACCCAGGGGGATCTGACGGCTACACCTTC. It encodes CASSWNPGGSDGYTF.

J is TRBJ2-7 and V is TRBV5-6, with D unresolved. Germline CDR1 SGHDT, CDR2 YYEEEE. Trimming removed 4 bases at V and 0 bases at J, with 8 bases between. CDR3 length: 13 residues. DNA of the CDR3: TGTGCCAGCAGCCGACTGAGCTCCTACGAGCAGTACTTC. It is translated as CASSRLSSYEQYF.

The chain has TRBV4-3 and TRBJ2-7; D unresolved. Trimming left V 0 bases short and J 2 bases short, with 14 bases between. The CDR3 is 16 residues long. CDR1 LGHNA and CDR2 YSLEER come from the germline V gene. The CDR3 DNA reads TGCGCCAGCAGCCAAGATAATTCCGGGTACCCCTACGAGCAGTACTTC. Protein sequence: CASSQDNSGYPYEQYF.

The CDR3 nucleotides are TGTGCCAGCAGCTTAAACGGTGCGGGACCGGGCACAGATACGCAGTATTTT. It yields the protein CASSLNGAGPGTDTQYF. The V gene is TRBV7-2, the J gene TRBJ2-3, with a weak D call TRBD2 (6 bases). V shed 2 bases and J shed 1 base, with 16 bases lying between them. Germline V gene sequence: CDR1 SGHTA, CDR2 FQGNSA. The CDR3 contains 17 residues.

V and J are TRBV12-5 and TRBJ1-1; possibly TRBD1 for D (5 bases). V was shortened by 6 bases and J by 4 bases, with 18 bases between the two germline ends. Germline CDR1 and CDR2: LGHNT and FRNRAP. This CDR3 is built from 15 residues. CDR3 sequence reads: CASGPGAPGGTEAFF. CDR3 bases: TGTGCTAGTGGCCCCGGGGCTCCGGGGGGCACTGAAGCTTTCTTT.

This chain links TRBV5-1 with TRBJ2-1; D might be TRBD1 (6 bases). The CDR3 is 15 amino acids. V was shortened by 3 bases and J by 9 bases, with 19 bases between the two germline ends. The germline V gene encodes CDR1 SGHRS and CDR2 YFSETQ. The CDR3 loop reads CASSSDTGPLIEQFF. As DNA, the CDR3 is TGCGCCAGCAGCTCAGACACAGGGCCTTTGATTGAGCAGTTCTTC.

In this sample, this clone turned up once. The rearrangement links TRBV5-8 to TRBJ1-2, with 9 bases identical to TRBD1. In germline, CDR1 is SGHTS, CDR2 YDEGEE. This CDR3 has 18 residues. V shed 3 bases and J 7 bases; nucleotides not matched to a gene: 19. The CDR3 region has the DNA TGTGCCAGCAGCTCGACTAACCGGGACAGGGTCAGGGTGGGTGGCTACACCTTC. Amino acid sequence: CASSSTNRDRVRVGGYTF. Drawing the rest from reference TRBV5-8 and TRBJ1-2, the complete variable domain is EAGVTQSPTHLIKTRGQQATLRCSPISGHTSVYWYQQALGLGLQFLLWYDEGEERNRGNFPPRFSGRQFPNYSSELNVNALELEDSALYLCASSSTNRDRVRVGGYTFGSGTRLTVV.

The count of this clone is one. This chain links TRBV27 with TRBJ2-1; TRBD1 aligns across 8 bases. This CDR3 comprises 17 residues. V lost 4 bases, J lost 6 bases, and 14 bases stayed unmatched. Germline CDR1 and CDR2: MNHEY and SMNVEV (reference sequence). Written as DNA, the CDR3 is TGTGCCAGCAGTTCCCTTATCCAGGGGGCCAATCGCAATGAGCAGTTCTTC. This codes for CASSSLIQGANRNEQFF.

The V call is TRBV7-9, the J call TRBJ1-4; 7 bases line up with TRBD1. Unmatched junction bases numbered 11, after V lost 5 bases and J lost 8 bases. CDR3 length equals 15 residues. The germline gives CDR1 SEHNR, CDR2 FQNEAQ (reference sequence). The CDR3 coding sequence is TGTGCCAGCAGCACAGGACAGGTCGCGTTCGAAAAACTGTTTTTT. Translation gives CASSTGQVAFEKLFF.

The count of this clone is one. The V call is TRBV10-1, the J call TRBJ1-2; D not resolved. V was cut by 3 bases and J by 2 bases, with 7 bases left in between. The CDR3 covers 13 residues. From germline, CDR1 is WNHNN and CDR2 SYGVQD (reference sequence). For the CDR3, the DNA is TGCGCCAGCAGTGATCGGGTAAACTATGGCTACACCTTC. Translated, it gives CASSDRVNYGYTF.

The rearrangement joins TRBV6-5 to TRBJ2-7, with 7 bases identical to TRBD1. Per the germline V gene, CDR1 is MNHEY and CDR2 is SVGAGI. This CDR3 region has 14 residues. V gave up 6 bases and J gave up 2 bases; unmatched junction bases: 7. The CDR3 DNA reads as TGTGCCAGCAGATCAACAGGGGTCCCCTACGAGCAGTACTTC. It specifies CASRSTGVPYEQYF.

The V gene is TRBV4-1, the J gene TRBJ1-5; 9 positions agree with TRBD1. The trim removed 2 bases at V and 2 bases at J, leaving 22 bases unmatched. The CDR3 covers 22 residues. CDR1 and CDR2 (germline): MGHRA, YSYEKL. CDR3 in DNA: TGCGCCAGCAGCCAATTTATTTCGTCCACACAGGGGGCCGAGAGCGGCAATCAGCCCCAGCATTTT. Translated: CASSQFISSTQGAESGNQPQHF.

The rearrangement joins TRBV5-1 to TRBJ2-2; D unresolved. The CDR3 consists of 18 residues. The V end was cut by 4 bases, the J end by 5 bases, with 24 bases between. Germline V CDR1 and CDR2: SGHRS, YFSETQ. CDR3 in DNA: TGCGCCAGCAGCCCCCACCGCCTTGACCGGAGAGGTACCGGGGAGCTGTTTTTT. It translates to CASSPHRLDRRGTGELFF.

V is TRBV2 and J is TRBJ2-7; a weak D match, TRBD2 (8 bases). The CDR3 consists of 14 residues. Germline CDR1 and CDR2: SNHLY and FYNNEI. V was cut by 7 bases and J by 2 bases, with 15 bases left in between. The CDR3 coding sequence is TGTGCCAGCAAGCGGGGGACAGCAACCTACGAGCAGTACTTC. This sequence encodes CASKRGTATYEQYF.

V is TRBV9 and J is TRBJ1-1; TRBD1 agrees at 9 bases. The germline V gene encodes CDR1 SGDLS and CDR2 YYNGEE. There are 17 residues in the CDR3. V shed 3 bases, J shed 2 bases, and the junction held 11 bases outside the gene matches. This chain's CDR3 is CASSGSYGTGPNTEAFF. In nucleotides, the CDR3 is TGTGCCAGCAGCGGGTCATACGGGACAGGGCCCAACACTGAAGCTTTCTTT.

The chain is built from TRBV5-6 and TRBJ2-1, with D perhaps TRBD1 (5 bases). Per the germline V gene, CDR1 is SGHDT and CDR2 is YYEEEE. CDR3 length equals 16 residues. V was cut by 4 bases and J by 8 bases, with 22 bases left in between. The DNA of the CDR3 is TGTGCCAGCAGCCCCGAGTTACAACAGGTTCTGGATGAGCAGTTCTTC. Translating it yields CASSPELQQVLDEQFF.

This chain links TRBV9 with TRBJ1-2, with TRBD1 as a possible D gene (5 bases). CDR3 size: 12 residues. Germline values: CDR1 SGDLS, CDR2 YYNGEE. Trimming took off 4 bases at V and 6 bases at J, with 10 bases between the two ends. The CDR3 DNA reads TGTGCCAGCAGCTACGGGGGTGATGGCTACACCTTC. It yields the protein CASSYGGDGYTF. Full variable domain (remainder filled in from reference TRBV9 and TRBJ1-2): DSGVTQTPKHLITATGQRVTLRCSPRSGDLSVYWYQQSLDQGLQFLIQYYNGEERAKGNILERFSAQQFPDLHSELNLSSLELGDSALYFCASSYGGDGYTFGSGTRLTVV.

The CDR3 DNA sequence: TGTGCCAGTAGTATAGGGGTAGCAAGGCACGAGCAGTACTTC. Protein sequence: CASSIGVARHEQYF. V usage is TRBV19 and J usage is TRBJ2-7; no clear D gene. The CDR3 loop spans 14 amino acids. V gave up 1 base and J gave up 5 bases, with 12 bases separating them. The V gene's germline CDR1 is LNHDA and CDR2 SQIVND (reference sequence).

CDR3 bases: TGTGCCAGCAGCCTTGGGGCTCTTAGCACAGATACGCAGTATTTT. Translating gives CASSLGALSTDTQYF. The rearrangement joins TRBV7-3 to TRBJ2-3; the D gene is possibly TRBD1 (5 bases). In germline, CDR1 is SGHTA, CDR2 FQGTGA. V dropped 5 bases and J dropped 0 bases, with 12 bases sitting between them. This CDR3 spans 15 amino acids.

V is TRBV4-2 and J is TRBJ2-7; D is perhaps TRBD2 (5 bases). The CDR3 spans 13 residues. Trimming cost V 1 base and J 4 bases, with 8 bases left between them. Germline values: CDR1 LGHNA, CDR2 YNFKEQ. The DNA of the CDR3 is TGTGCCAGCAGCCAAGTTCGGGGATACGAGCAGTACTTC. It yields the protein CASSQVRGYEQYF.

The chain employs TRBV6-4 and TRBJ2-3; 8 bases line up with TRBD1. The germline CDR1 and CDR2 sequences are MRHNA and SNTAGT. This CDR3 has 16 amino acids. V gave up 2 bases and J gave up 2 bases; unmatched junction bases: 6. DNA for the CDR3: TGTGCCAGCAGTGACGGCGAGACAGGGGACACAGATACGCAGTATTTT. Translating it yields CASSDGETGDTDTQYF.

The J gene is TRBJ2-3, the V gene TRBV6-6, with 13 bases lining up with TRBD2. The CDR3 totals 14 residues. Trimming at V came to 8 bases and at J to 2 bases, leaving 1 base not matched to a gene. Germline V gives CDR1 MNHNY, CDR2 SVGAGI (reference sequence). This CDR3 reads CASGTSGATDTQYF. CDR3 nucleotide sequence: TGTGCCAGCGGGACTAGCGGGGCCACAGATACGCAGTATTTT.

CDR3: CASSARSGRPYEQFF. The DNA for the CDR3 is TGTGCCAGCAGCGCACGTAGCGGGAGACCCTATGAGCAGTTCTTC. The V and J genes are TRBV9 and TRBJ2-1, with 9 nucleotides matching TRBD2. V shed 3 bases, J shed 8 bases, and the junction held 9 bases outside the gene matches. The CDR3 is 15 residues long. Germline CDR1 is SGDLS and CDR2 is YYNGEE. The variable domain in full, completed from reference TRBV9 and TRBJ2-1, reads DSGVTQTPKHLITATGQRVTLRCSPRSGDLSVYWYQQSLDQGLQFLIQYYNGEERAKGNILERFSAQQFPDLHSELNLSSLELGDSALYFCASSARSGRPYEQFFGPGTRLTVL.

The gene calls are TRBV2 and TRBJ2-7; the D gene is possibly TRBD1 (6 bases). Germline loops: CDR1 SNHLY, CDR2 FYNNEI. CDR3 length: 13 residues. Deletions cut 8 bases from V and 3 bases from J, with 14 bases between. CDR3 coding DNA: TGTGCCAGCTCGTGGGGACAAGGCTACGAGCAGTACTTC. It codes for CASSWGQGYEQYF. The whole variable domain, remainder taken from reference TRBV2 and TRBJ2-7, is EPEVTQTPSHQVTQMGQEVILRCVPISNHLYFYWYRQILGQKVEFLVSFYNNEISEKSEIFDDQFSVERPDGSNFTLKIRSTKLEDSAMYFCASSWGQGYEQYFGPGTRLTVT.

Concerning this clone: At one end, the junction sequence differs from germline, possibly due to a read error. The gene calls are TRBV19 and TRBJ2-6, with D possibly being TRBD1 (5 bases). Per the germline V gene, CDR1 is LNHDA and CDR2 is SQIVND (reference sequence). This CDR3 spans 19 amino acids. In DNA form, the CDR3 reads TGTGCCAGTAGTATAAATGCAGCCACCCCATGGTCTGGGGCTAACGTCCTGACTTTC. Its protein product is CASSINAATPWSGANVLTF.

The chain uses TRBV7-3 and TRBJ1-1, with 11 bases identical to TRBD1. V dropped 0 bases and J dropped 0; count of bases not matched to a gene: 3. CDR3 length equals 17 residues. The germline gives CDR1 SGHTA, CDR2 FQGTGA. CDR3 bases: TGTGCCAGCAGCTTAACTGGACAGGGGGCGATGAACACTGAAGCTTTCTTT. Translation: CASSLTGQGAMNTEAFF. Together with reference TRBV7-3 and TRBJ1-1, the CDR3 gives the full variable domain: GAGVSQTPSNKVTEKGKYVELRCDPISGHTALYWYRQSLGQGPEFLIYFQGTGAADDSGLPNDRFFAVRPEGSVSTLKIQRTERGDSAVYLCASSLTGQGAMNTEAFFGQGTRLTVV.

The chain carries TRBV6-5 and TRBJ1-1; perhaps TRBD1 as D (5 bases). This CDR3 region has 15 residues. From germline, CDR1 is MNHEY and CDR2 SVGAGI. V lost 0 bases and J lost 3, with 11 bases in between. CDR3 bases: TGTGCCAGCAGTTACTCGCAGGGAAGGGACACTGAAGCTTTCTTT. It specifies CASSYSQGRDTEAFF.

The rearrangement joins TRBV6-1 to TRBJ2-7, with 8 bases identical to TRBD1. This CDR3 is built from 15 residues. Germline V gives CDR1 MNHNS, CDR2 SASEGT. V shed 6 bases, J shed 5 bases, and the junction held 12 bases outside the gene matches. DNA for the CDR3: TGTGCCAGCAGCTCCGATCCAGGGGGCGGGAACGAGCAGTACTTC. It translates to CASSSDPGGGNEQYF.

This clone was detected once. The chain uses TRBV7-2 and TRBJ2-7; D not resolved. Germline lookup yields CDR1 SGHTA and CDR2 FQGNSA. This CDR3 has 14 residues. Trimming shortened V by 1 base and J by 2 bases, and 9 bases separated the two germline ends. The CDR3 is CASSLVAVTYEQYF. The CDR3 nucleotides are TGTGCCAGCAGCTTAGTGGCGGTTACCTACGAGCAGTACTTC.

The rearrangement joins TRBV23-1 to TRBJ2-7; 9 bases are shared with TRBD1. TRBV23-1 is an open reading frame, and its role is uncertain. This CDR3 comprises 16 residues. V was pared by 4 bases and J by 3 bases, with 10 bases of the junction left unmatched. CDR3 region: CASSLLRDRESYEQYF. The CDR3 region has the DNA TGCGCCAGCAGTCTGCTCCGGGACAGGGAAAGCTACGAGCAGTACTTC.